This T cell receptor beta chain appears in the sequencing data of a study of T cells in women clearing cervical HPV infection. Study-wide background: No precancer developed; the control's incident HPV16 infection cleared within 12 months.

V was clipped by 6 bases and J by 6 bases, with 13 bases between them. Germline assignment: CDR1 SQVTM and CDR2 ANQGSEA. The length of the CDR3 is 12 residues. In regard to this clone: The CDR3 is cut off 3 residues early in the read; its end comes from the germline J gene.

TCRdb's table, derived via immunoSEQ multiplex PCR, lists solely in-frame clones and lacks some. Its listing shows 45,000 to 55,000 clones. This TCR came from a woman between 18 and 69 years old with a cervical HPV16 infection that either progressed to CIN3+ or cleared (not recorded which). Input material: blood buffy coat. The rearrangement links TRBV29-1 to TRBJ2-3; D might be TRBD2 (5 bases). The CDR3 is CSVRTPGDTQYF. The sequenced CDR3 bases are TGCAGCGTGCGAACACCGGGGGATACG.